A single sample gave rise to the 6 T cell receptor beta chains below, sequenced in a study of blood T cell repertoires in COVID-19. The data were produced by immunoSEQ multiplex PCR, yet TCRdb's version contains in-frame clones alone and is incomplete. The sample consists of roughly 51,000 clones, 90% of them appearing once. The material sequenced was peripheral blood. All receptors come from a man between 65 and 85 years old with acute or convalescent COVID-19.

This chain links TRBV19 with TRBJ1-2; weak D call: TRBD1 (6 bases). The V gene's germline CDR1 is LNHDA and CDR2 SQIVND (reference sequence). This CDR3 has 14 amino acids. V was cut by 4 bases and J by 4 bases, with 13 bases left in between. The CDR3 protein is CASSNPGTPYGYTF. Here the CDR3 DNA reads TGTGCCAGTAGTAACCCCGGGACACCCTATGGCTACACCTTC.

CDR3 coding DNA: TGTGCCAGCAGCTTAGGTTGGGGACAGGGTGACACTGAAGCTTTCTTT. Translating gives CASSLGWGQGDTEAFF. This chain links TRBV11-2 with TRBJ1-1; the match to TRBD1 covers 9 bases. The germline V gene has CDR1 SGHAT and CDR2 FQNNGV. With 1 base clipped from V and 3 bases from J, the junction kept 6 bases outside the gene matches. The CDR3 loop spans 16 amino acids.

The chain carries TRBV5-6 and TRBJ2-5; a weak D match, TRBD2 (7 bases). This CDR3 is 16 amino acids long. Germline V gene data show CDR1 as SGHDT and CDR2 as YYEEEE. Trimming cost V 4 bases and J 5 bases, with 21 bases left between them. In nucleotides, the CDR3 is TGTGCCAGCAGCCCGACAGGAATAGAAGCGGGGGAGACCCAGTACTTC. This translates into CASSPTGIEAGETQYF.

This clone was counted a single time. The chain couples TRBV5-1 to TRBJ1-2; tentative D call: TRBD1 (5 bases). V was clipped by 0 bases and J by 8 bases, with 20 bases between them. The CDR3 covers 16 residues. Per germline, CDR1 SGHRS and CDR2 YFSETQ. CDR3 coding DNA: TGCGCCAGCAGCTTGGCCCCAGGAGGGGATCGAGGAGGCTACACCTTC. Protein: CASSLAPGGDRGGYTF.

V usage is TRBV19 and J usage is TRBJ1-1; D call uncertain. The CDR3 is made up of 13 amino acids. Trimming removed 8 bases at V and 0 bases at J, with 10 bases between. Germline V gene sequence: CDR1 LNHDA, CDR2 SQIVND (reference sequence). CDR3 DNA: TGTGCCAGTGGCCGGACTTTGAACACTGAAGCTTTCTTT. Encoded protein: CASGRTLNTEAFF.

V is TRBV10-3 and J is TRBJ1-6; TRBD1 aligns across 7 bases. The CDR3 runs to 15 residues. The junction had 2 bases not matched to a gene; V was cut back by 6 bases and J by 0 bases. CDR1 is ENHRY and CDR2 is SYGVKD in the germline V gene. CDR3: CAIRGDSSYNSPLHF. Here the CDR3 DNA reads TGTGCCATCAGAGGGGACAGCTCCTATAATTCACCCCTCCACTTT.